This is a list of T cell receptor beta chains from one sample in a study of CD8+CD57+ T cells in acquired aplastic anemia. TCRdb fed the reads into MiXCR, producing one record per CDR3 protein. The repertoire holds some 180,000 distinct CDR3 sequences, with about 60% as singletons. Sequencing used sorted CD4+, CD8+, or CD8+CD57+ T cells (not recorded which) from PBMCs. The receptor source for this set is a human donor with aplastic anemia. The CDR3 runs from the conserved cysteine through the conserved F or W. A D gene is named only where the DNA matches it firmly. Size is stated for part of the rows, as once, few or many counts, or as a class when the clone is expanded.

D gene	CDR3 length	V gene	clone size	J gene	CDR3 protein	CDR3 DNA
TRBD1	13	TRBV29-1	many	TRBJ1-2	CSAQGGWDYGYTF	TGCAGCGCCCAGGGGGGATGGGACTATGGCTACACCTTC
NA	16	TRBV9	NA	TRBJ1-4	CASSPSGGGMVEKLFF	TGTGCCAGCAGCCCCAGTGGGGGGGGCATGGTTGAAAAACTGTTTTTT
NA	13	TRBV11-2	NA	TRBJ2-7	CASSLDRPYEQYF	TGTGCCAGCAGCTTAGATAGGCCCTACGAGCAGTACTTC
NA	10	TRBV7-9	NA	TRBJ2-5	CASSPATQYF	TGTGCCAGCAGCCCCGCGACCCAGTACTTC
NA	14	TRBV7-9	NA	TRBJ2-7	CASSLLTGSYEQYF	TGTGCCAGCAGCCTACTGACAGGTTCCTACGAGCAGTACTTC
TRBD1	14	TRBV9	many	TRBJ1-1	CASSGDREITEAFF	TGTGCCAGCAGCGGGGACAGGGAGATCACTGAAGCTTTCTTT
NA	15	TRBV5-1	many	TRBJ1-1	CASSYGTGTNTEAFF	TGCGCCAGCAGCTATGGCACAGGGACGAACACTGAAGCTTTCTTT
NA	14	TRBV19	NA	TRBJ2-5	CASDGGQIGETQYF	TGTGCCAGTGACGGGGGGCAAATTGGAGAGACCCAGTACTTC
TRBD1	12	TRBV25-1	many	TRBJ2-2	CASWTGTGELFF	TGTGCCAGTTGGACAGGGACCGGGGAGCTGTTTTTT
NA	12	TRBV20-1	NA	TRBJ1-1	CSARDYRVEAFF	TGCAGTGCTAGAGATTACAGGGTAGAAGCTTTCTTT
TRBD2	14	TRBV2	NA	TRBJ2-7	CASSVLAGNYEQYF	TGTGCCAGCAGTGTTCTAGCGGGGAATTACGAGCAGTACTTC
TRBD1	14	TRBV5-1	many	TRBJ2-5	CASSWTGYLETQYF	TGCGCCAGCAGCTGGACAGGGTATCTAGAGACCCAGTACTTC
TRBD1	18	TRBV19	NA	TRBJ2-7	CASSRRLGGSSGSYEQYF	TGTGCCAGTAGTAGACGGCTAGGGGGCAGTTCCGGATCCTACGAGCAGTACTTC
TRBD1	17	TRBV24-1	NA	TRBJ2-5	CATSEPSRDRVYETQYF	TGTGCCACCAGTGAACCAAGCCGGGACAGGGTTTACGAGACCCAGTACTTC
NA	13	TRBV4-2	NA	TRBJ2-5	CASSSTEQETQYF	TGTGCCAGCAGCTCGACAGAGCAAGAGACCCAGTACTTC
NA	13	TRBV20-1	once	TRBJ2-3	CSASRGGPDTQYF	TGCAGTGCTAGTCGGGGCGGTCCAGATACGCAGTATTTT
NA	14	TRBV20-1	NA	TRBJ1-2	CSAQAVREVYGYTF	TGCAGTGCCCAGGCGGTTCGAGAGGTCTATGGCTACACCTTC
NA	15	TRBV6-1	many	TRBJ1-6	CASSWGGGDNSPLHF	TGTGCCAGCAGCTGGGGAGGAGGAGATAATTCACCCCTCCACTTT
TRBD1	13	TRBV5-1	NA	TRBJ2-7	CASSLTGDYEQYF	TGCGCCAGCAGCTTAACAGGGGACTACGAGCAGTACTTC
NA	13	TRBV12-3/TRBV12-4	NA	TRBJ2-7	CASRTGPTYEQYF	TGTGCCAGCAGGACGGGACCGACCTACGAGCAGTACTTC
NA	14	TRBV5-4	NA	TRBJ1-1	CASSSMQLNTEAFF	TGTGCCAGCAGCTCCATGCAGTTGAACACTGAAGCTTTCTTT
TRBD1	14	TRBV27	many	TRBJ2-7	CASSDRTGGYEQYF	TGTGCCAGCAGTGACCGGACAGGGGGCTACGAGCAGTACTTC
NA	12	TRBV12-3/TRBV12-4	NA	TRBJ1-3	CASRGTGNTIYF	TGTGCCAGCAGGGGCACTGGAAACACCATATATTTT
NA	13	TRBV5-8	many	TRBJ1-2	CASSFGGDYGYTF	TGTGCCAGCAGCTTTGGAGGGGACTATGGCTACACCTTC
NA	15	TRBV6-5	many	TRBJ1-1	CASSYSKGLATEAFF	TGTGCCAGCAGTTACTCGAAAGGGTTGGCCACTGAAGCTTTCTTT
NA	15	TRBV19	once	TRBJ1-5	CASSIGGLRDQPQHF	TGTGCCAGTAGTATAGGGGGGCTGAGGGATCAGCCCCAGCATTTT
NA	14	TRBV2	NA	TRBJ2-1	CATLTSRRNNEQFF	TGTGCCACCCTCACCTCACGGCGAAACAATGAGCAGTTCTTC
TRBD2	16	TRBV19	many	TRBJ2-7	CASSPGRGAGSYEQYF	TGTGCCAGTAGTCCCGGGAGGGGGGCGGGATCCTACGAGCAGTACTTC
NA	15	TRBV7-9	few	TRBJ2-7	CASSLALDSSYEQYF	TGTGCCAGCAGCTTAGCGCTGGACAGCTCCTACGAGCAGTACTTC
TRBD1	16	TRBV15	NA	TRBJ1-1	CATSRTGQGRSAEAFF	TGTGCCACCAGCCGAACGGGACAGGGACGGAGCGCTGAAGCTTTCTTT
NA	13	TRBV10-3	once	TRBJ1-1	CAIATELNTEAFF	TGTGCCATCGCGACAGAACTGAACACTGAAGCTTTCTTT
NA	15	TRBV9	NA	TRBJ2-7	CASSQRVQSSYEQYF	TGCGCCAGCAGCCAAAGGGTCCAGAGCTCCTACGAGCAGTACTTC
TRBD1	15	TRBV20-1	NA	TRBJ1-2	CSARETGTSNYGYTF	TGCAGTGCTAGAGAGACAGGGACCTCTAACTATGGCTACACCTTC
NA	15	TRBV7-8	NA	TRBJ1-1	CASSSSSHGNTEAFF	TGTGCCAGCAGCTCCTCCTCACACGGGAACACTGAAGCTTTCTTT
NA	15	TRBV7-8	NA	TRBJ1-5	CASSLGSSGGQPQHF	TGTGCCAGCAGCTTAGGATCCTCCGGCGGACAGCCCCAGCATTTT
NA	15	TRBV20-1	NA	TRBJ2-7	CSATSGSGSSYEQYF	TGCAGTGCGACCTCGGGGAGCGGAAGCTCCTACGAGCAGTACTTC
TRBD2	13	TRBV10-3	few	TRBJ2-1	CAIRFSGLDEQFF	TGTGCCATCAGGTTTAGCGGGTTGGATGAGCAGTTCTTC
NA	13	TRBV2	NA	TRBJ2-2	CASRTGSAGELFF	TGTGCCAGCAGGACGGGGTCGGCCGGGGAGCTGTTTTTT
NA	14	TRBV4-1	many	TRBJ2-5	CASSQGPTEETQYF	TGCGCCAGCAGCCAGGGCCCGACAGAAGAGACCCAGTACTTC
NA	13	TRBV27	many	TRBJ2-3	CASSSGGTDTQYF	TGTGCCAGCAGTTCTGGGGGCACAGATACGCAGTATTTT
TRBD1	14	TRBV4-1	many	TRBJ1-1	CASSQYRGGTEAFF	TGCGCCAGCAGCCAGTACAGGGGCGGCACTGAAGCTTTCTTT
TRBD1	14	TRBV20-1	NA	TRBJ1-1	CSAGDRRGNTEAFF	TGCAGTGCTGGGGACAGGCGAGGGAACACTGAAGCTTTCTTT
NA	14	TRBV12-3/TRBV12-4	NA	TRBJ2-7	CASTQVGRFYKQYF	TGTGCCAGCACTCAGGTGGGCAGGTTTTATAAGCAGTACTTC